This T cell receptor beta chain appears in the sequencing data of a study of beta chain features in type 1 diabetes. Via the markers CD45RO/CCR7/CD25/CD127/CD95/CD27, stem cell-like memory, regulatory, central memory and naive CD4+ cells were sorted. This CDR3 has 13 residues. Germline-derived CDR1 and CDR2 are KGHSH and LQKENI. J was trimmed by 5 bases and V by 3 bases; bases with no gene match: 3. A note on this clone: No antigen is known for it. Other nucleotide sequences in the sample specify the same CDR3.

Expressed TCRB transcripts got sequenced, as all isolated RNA was reverse transcribed. Method: immunoSEQ multiplex PCR; TCRdb's copy keeps in-frame clones and lacks some. The table shows a few hundred thousand clones, with over 25% occurring only once. Overall study findings and caveats: All four CD4+ subsets of Type 1 diabetes patients contained TCRB CDR3s that were moderately but significantly shorter.

The clonotype originates from a man aged 18 to 35 in good health. Sequences were obtained from naive CD4+ T cells from blood. This rearrangement joins TRBV18 to TRBJ2-5; 7 bases are shared with TRBD1. In DNA form, the CDR3 reads TGTGCCAGCTCACCCGACAGGGAGGAGACCCAGTACTTC. Amino acids: CASSPDREETQYF.